These 24 T cell receptor beta chains were sequenced from one sample in a study of identical twins. TCRdb re-analysed the 5' RACE reads in MiXCR, keeping a single row per CDR3 protein. The sample lists 650,000 to 800,000 distinct CDR3 sequences; roughly 8% were seen once. A further study also used this sample, focusing on yellow fever vaccine responses in identical twins.

The sequenced sample was PBMCs. These receptor sequences come from a woman aged 18 to 35 in good health.

This clonotype was detected ten times or more. The V call is TRBV6-1, the J call TRBJ2-1; 8 bases match TRBD2. Per germline, CDR1 MNHNS and CDR2 SASEGT. The CDR3 is made up of 13 amino acids. J gave up 4 bases and V 10 bases, and 6 bases lay outside the gene matches. CDR3 nucleotides: TGTGCCACCCTCCCTAGCGGGTACAATGAGCAGTTCTTC. Residues: CATLPSGYNEQFF.

The chain recombines TRBV5-1 with TRBJ2-3; D is ambiguous. From germline, CDR1 is SGHRS and CDR2 YFSETQ. The V and J ends lost 0 bases and 1 base respectively, with 12 bases between them. This CDR3 has 16 residues. The CDR3 nucleotides read TGCGCCAGCAGCTTGGTGTTAGGTAGACGCACAGATACGCAGTATTTT. Its protein is CASSLVLGRRTDTQYF.

This clonotype was seen only a few times. The chain is built from TRBV27 and TRBJ2-7; TRBD2 matches at 14 bases. The CDR3 runs 17 residues. Trimming at V came to 3 bases and at J to 2 bases, leaving 6 bases not matched to a gene. Germline CDR1 is MNHEY and CDR2 is SMNVEV (reference sequence). CDR3 in DNA: TGTGCCAGCAGTTTCCGGCCGGGACTAGCGGGAGCCTACGAGCAGTACTTC. It is translated as CASSFRPGLAGAYEQYF.

The chain uses TRBV18 and TRBJ2-7; D may be TRBD1 (5 bases). CDR3 length: 13 amino acids. CDR1 is KGHSH and CDR2 is LQKENI in the germline V gene. The ends were cut back, 5 bases at V and 3 bases at J, with 11 bases in the middle. The DNA of the CDR3 is TGTGCCAGCTCAACCGAAGGGGTCTACGAGCAGTACTTC. It is translated as CASSTEGVYEQYF. Full variable domain (remainder filled in from reference TRBV18 and TRBJ2-7): NAGVMQNPRHLVRRRGQEARLRCSPMKGHSHVYWYRQLPEEGLKFMVYLQKENIIDESGMPKERFSAEFPKEGPSILRIQQVVRGDSAAYFCASSTEGVYEQYFGPGTRLTVT.

The rearrangement links TRBV7-8 to TRBJ2-7; TRBD1 might be the D (5 bases). From germline, CDR1 is SGHVS and CDR2 FQNEAQ. Trimming left V 3 bases short and J 1 base short, with 10 bases between. This CDR3 is 14 amino acids long. CDR3 protein: CASSFRRQSYEQYF. CDR3 nucleotides: TGTGCCAGCAGCTTTCGTCGACAGTCCTACGAGCAGTACTTC.

This clonotype was seen ten or more times. This chain connects TRBV3-1 to TRBJ2-3; TRBD2 might be the D (5 bases). Germline assignment: CDR1 LGHDT and CDR2 YNNKEL (reference sequence). The CDR3 contains 16 residues. Trimming took 0 bases from V and 8 from J, leaving 18 bases between them. DNA of the CDR3: TGTGCCAGCAGCCAAGACTTCCGGGGTTGGCGGGTTACGCAGTATTTT. Amino acids: CASSQDFRGWRVTQYF.

This clonotype was found many times. This chain uses TRBV4-3 with TRBJ2-3, with D possibly being TRBD2 (5 bases). V was cut by 0 bases and J by 2 bases, with 12 bases left in between. This CDR3 is 16 amino acids long. Germline-derived CDR1 and CDR2 are LGHNA and YSLEER. CDR3 loop: CASSQDRDRNTDTQYF. CDR3 DNA: TGCGCCAGCAGCCAAGATCGGGATAGAAACACAGATACGCAGTATTTT.

V gene TRBV6-2 or TRBV6-3 combines with J gene TRBJ2-3; 11 bases are a match to TRBD1. The CDR3 is made up of 17 amino acids. The germline V gene has CDR1 MNHEY and CDR2 SVGEGT. After removal of 4 bases from V and 5 bases from J, the junction contained 11 bases not matched to a gene. For the CDR3, the DNA is TGTGCCAGCAGTTGGGACAGGGGGGCAAGTTGGGAAGATACGCAGTATTTT. This sequence encodes CASSWDRGASWEDTQYF.

At least ten counts were recorded for this clonotype. One end of the junction does not line up with germline, which may come from a read error. The CDR3 nucleotides are TGTGCCAGCAGCCCTGGGACAGGGAACACTGAAGCTTTCTTT. Its translation: CASSPGTGNTEAFF. The chain has TRBV5-1 and TRBJ1-1; TRBD1 matches 8 bases. Looked up from germline, CDR1 is SGHRS and CDR2 is YFSETQ. The CDR3 covers 14 residues.

The chain links TRBV15 to TRBJ2-5; tentative D call: TRBD2 (5 bases). The CDR3 spans 13 residues. Germline V lookup: CDR1 LNHNV, CDR2 YYDKDF (reference sequence). Trimming took 1 base from V and 5 from J, leaving 8 bases between them. The CDR3 spells CATSRAGSETQYF. The CDR3 nucleotides read TGTGCCACCAGCAGAGCGGGGTCGGAGACCCAGTACTTC.

This clonotype was counted only a few times. In DNA form, the CDR3 reads TGTGCCAGCAGCTTCTCCGACAGGCGCACAGATACGCAGTATTTT. It translates to CASSFSDRRTDTQYF. The genes are TRBV7-3 and TRBJ2-3; TRBD1 might be the D (6 bases). The V gene's germline CDR1 is SGHTA and CDR2 FQGTGA. The ends were cut back, 3 bases at V and 1 base at J, with 11 bases in the middle. The CDR3 consists of 15 residues. The full variable domain, with the rest looked up from reference TRBV7-3 and TRBJ2-3, is GAGVSQTPSNKVTEKGKYVELRCDPISGHTALYWYRQSLGQGPEFLIYFQGTGAADDSGLPNDRFFAVRPEGSVSTLKIQRTERGDSAVYLCASSFSDRRTDTQYFGPGTRLTVL.

As concerns this clonotype: Since a much larger clone is just one base distant, this may be a read error. This chain uses TRBV20-1 with TRBJ2-3; 13 nucleotides agree with TRBD2. The CDR3 length is 17 residues. The germline CDR1 and CDR2 sequences are DFQATT and SNEGSKA (reference sequence). CDR3 sequence: CSGRDPWTSGRSDTQYF. The CDR3 nucleotides are TGCAGTGGTAGAGATCCATGGACTAGCGGGAGATCTGATACGCAGTATTTT.

Comment on this clonotype: A read error is possible here, since a much larger clone lies one base away. The CDR3 end shows no conserved phenylalanine or tryptophan, and so a read error is likely. The V gene is TRBV4-2, the J gene TRBJ1-1; D is undetermined. The CDR3 sequence is 14 residues long. V lost 3 bases, J lost 4 bases, and 12 bases lay in between. Germline values: CDR1 LGHNA, CDR2 YNFKEQ. The chain's CDR3 is CASSQEDRGTEAFI. In DNA form, the CDR3 reads TGTGCCAGCAGCCAGGAAGATCGTGGCACTGAAGCTTTCATT.

This clonotype has only a few counts. J is TRBJ2-3 and V is TRBV7-9, with TRBD1 matching over 9 bases. Trimming cost V 5 bases and J 5 bases; bases outside gene matches: 14. In germline, CDR1 is SEHNR, CDR2 FQNEAQ (reference sequence). CDR3 length equals 17 residues. The CDR3 DNA sequence: TGTGCCAGCAGCCTTGGACAGGGGAGTAATTATTTAGATACGCAGTATTTT. The encoded protein is CASSLGQGSNYLDTQYF.

V gene TRBV20-1 combines with J gene TRBJ2-7; 11 positions match TRBD2. The CDR3 has 17 amino acids. CDR1 is DFQATT and CDR2 is SNEGSKA in the germline V gene (reference sequence). V lost 2 bases and J lost 5; bases outside the gene matches: 14. CDR3 nucleotide sequence: TGCAGTGCTAGAATGCTTAGCGGGAGGGGACTATTGGACGAGCAGTACTTC. Its translation: CSARMLSGRGLLDEQYF.

The J gene is TRBJ2-2, the V gene TRBV5-1, with 7 bases that match TRBD2. This CDR3 contains 17 residues. Trimming at V came to 5 bases and at J to 6 bases, leaving 16 bases not matched to a gene. Per germline, CDR1 SGHRS and CDR2 YFSETQ. CDR3 nucleotide sequence: TGCGCCAGCAGTTGGCCAGAGTCCCTAGCGGTCCCCGGGGAGCTGTTTTTT. Translation gives CASSWPESLAVPGELFF.

There are many counts of this clonotype. The rearrangement links TRBV12-3 or TRBV12-4 to TRBJ1-3; unclear D gene. V shed 5 bases and J shed 4 bases, with 9 bases lying between them. The CDR3 covers 13 residues. The DNA for the CDR3 is TGTGCCAGCAGTCCCTTGGCGGGAAACACCATATATTTT. Residues: CASSPLAGNTIYF.

This clonotype has more than one count but fewer than ten. The V and J genes are TRBV28 and TRBJ2-1; possibly TRBD1 for D (6 bases). Trimming removed 1 base at V and 6 bases at J, with 13 bases between. The CDR3 loop spans 15 amino acids. Germline V gene sequence: CDR1 MDHEN, CDR2 SYDVKM. The CDR3 sequence: CASSLSEQGGNEQFF. The CDR3 nucleotides are TGTGCCAGCAGTTTATCAGAACAGGGCGGCAATGAGCAGTTCTTC.

This clonotype was observed many times. The rearrangement joins TRBV4-1 to TRBJ2-2, with D unresolved. V was cut by 0 bases and J by 7 bases, with 15 bases left in between. The CDR3 sequence is 16 residues long. The germline gives CDR1 MGHRA, CDR2 YSYEKL. The CDR3 nucleotides are TGCGCCAGCAGCCAAGATTTGGGCCATAGCCGCGGGGAGCTGTTTTTT. It encodes CASSQDLGHSRGELFF.

The sample holds a few counts of this clonotype. The chain recombines TRBV27 with TRBJ1-1; 9 bases are a match to TRBD1. Trimming at V came to 5 bases and at J to 3 bases, leaving 7 bases not matched to a gene. This CDR3 is 15 amino acids long. Per germline, CDR1 MNHEY and CDR2 SMNVEV (reference sequence). The CDR3 nucleotides are TGTGCCAGCAGTCCGCGACAGGGGGGGGACACTGAAGCTTTCTTT. The encoded protein is CASSPRQGGDTEAFF.

This clonotype was observed a few times. This sequence joins TRBV2 and TRBJ2-3; D is undetermined. The CDR3 is 14 residues long. Looked up from germline, CDR1 is SNHLY and CDR2 is FYNNEI. Trimming took off 8 bases at V and 2 bases at J, with 14 bases between the two ends. CDR3 residues: CASYFVLPTDTQYF. CDR3 nucleotides: TGTGCCAGCTATTTCGTCCTACCCACAGATACGCAGTATTTT.

V usage is TRBV20-1 and J usage is TRBJ2-7; tentatively, D is TRBD2 (5 bases). In germline, CDR1 is DFQATT, CDR2 SNEGSKA (reference sequence). The CDR3 extends over 14 amino acids. The germline V and J ends were trimmed by 0 bases and 8 bases, with 17 bases remaining between them. CDR3 in DNA: TGCAGTGCTAGAGATCGAGGGATCACGCGGCAGCAGTACTTC. It encodes CSARDRGITRQQYF.

This clonotype showed up just a few times. The chain is built from TRBV27 and TRBJ2-4; D perhaps matches TRBD2 (6 bases). Trimming stripped 5 bases from V and 0 bases from J, with 11 bases between. Looked up from germline, CDR1 is MNHEY and CDR2 is SMNVEV (reference sequence). This CDR3 comprises 15 residues. The CDR3 coding sequence is TGTGCCAGCAGTCCCTCGCGGGAAGCCAAAAACATTCAGTACTTC. Protein product: CASSPSREAKNIQYF.

This clonotype was seen at least ten times. J is TRBJ2-3 and V is TRBV27, with 9 bases aligning to TRBD1. This CDR3 is built from 12 residues. The V gene end was trimmed by 4 bases and the J gene end by 9 bases; junction bases not matched to a gene: 2. The germline CDR1 and CDR2 sequences are MNHEY and SMNVEV (reference sequence). The CDR3 DNA is TGTGCCAGCAGTTCAACAGGGGGCACGCAGTATTTT. Translating gives CASSSTGGTQYF.